A selection of T cell receptor beta chains follows, all from one sample in a study of T cells in Graves' hyperthyroidism and ophthalmopathy. From the multiplex PCR reads, TCRdb called clonotypes with MiXCR, one entry per CDR3 protein. There are 40,000 to 55,000 distinct CDR3 sequences in the sample; approximately 49% occur only once, and roughly 32% lies in the top ten. The sample consisted of peripheral blood or thyroid tissue (not recorded which). These receptors all stem from a woman aged 45-65 years with Graves' hyperthyroidism. The CDR3 runs from the conserved cysteine through the conserved F or W. D genes are given only for firm matches. Part of the rows lack a size; the others show once, few, many or a class for expanded clones.

CDR3aa,CDR3nt,j_gene,d_gene,v_gene,abundance
CASSPKGRASGYTF,TGTGCCAGCAGCCCGAAGGGGAGGGCGTCTGGCTACACCTTC,TRBJ1-2,.,TRBV5-5,many
CSAPGTSGRSYEQYF,TGCAGTGCGCCCGGGACTAGCGGGAGGTCCTACGAGCAGTACTTC,TRBJ2-7,TRBD2,TRBV20-1,.
CASSPNPTGGYQETQYF,TGTGCCAGCAGCCCCAACCCGACAGGGGGATACCAAGAGACCCAGTACTTC,TRBJ2-5,TRBD1,TRBV6-1,.
CASRGLYKETQYF,TGTGCCAGCAGAGGACTATATAAAGAGACCCAGTACTTC,TRBJ2-5,.,TRBV27,many
CASSLLAEGPWGSPLHF,TGTGCCAGCAGCTTGCTGGCGGAGGGTCCTTGGGGCTCACCCCTCCACTTT,TRBJ1-6,.,TRBV7-3,.
CASRPFTGAETQYF,TGCGCCAGCAGGCCTTTTACGGGTGCGGAGACCCAGTACTTC,TRBJ2-5,.,TRBV10-2,many
CASSYGAPTGTVEHF,TGTGCCAGCAGTTACGGGGCACCTACCGGGACAGTGGAACATTTT,TRBJ1-5,TRBD1,TRBV12-3/TRBV12-4,.
CASRYTGELFF,TGTGCCAGCCGTTACACCGGGGAGCTGTTTTTT,TRBJ2-2,.,TRBV2,.
CAISESVGQGFSGYTF,TGTGCCATCAGTGAGTCAGTAGGACAAGGCTTTTCAGGCTACACCTTC,TRBJ1-2,.,TRBV10-3,many
CASSQEGRPWTYEQYF,TGTGCCAGCAGCCAAGAAGGACGGCCGTGGACCTACGAGCAGTACTTC,TRBJ2-7,.,TRBV4-2,many
CAISKQGAEVEAFF,TGTGCCATCAGTAAACAGGGGGCCGAGGTTGAAGCTTTCTTT,TRBJ1-1,TRBD1,TRBV10-3,once
CASSIPPGGAGNQPQHF,TGTGCCAGCAGTATACCCCCAGGGGGCGCAGGCAATCAGCCCCAGCATTTT,TRBJ1-5,TRBD1,TRBV19,.
CASSHRQGSNEKLFF,TGTGCCAGCAGCCACCGACAGGGAAGTAATGAAAAACTGTTTTTT,TRBJ1-4,TRBD1,TRBV7-9,.
CASSASRGETQYF,TGTGCCAGCAGTGCCAGCAGAGGAGAGACCCAGTACTTC,TRBJ2-5,.,TRBV7-9,few
CASSLGGNVLTF,TGTGCCAGCAGCTTAGGGGGCAACGTCCTGACTTTC,TRBJ2-6,.,TRBV13,once
CASSPTGGGYTF,TGTGCCAGCAGCCCTACAGGGGGCGGCTACACCTTC,TRBJ1-2,TRBD1,TRBV7-2,.
CSADIPGAPYEQYF,TGCAGTGCTGATATACCCGGGGCTCCCTACGAGCAGTACTTC,TRBJ2-7,.,TRBV20-1,many
CSARAPTGMGYEQYF,TGCAGTGCTAGAGCCCCGACAGGGATGGGTTACGAGCAGTACTTC,TRBJ2-7,TRBD1,TRBV20-1,many
CASSESRRVNQPQHF,TGCGCCAGCAGTGAGTCAAGGAGGGTAAATCAGCCCCAGCATTTT,TRBJ1-5,.,TRBV2,.
CASSVVRVGPIPGQGSYEQYF,TGTGCCAGCAGCGTAGTTCGGGTGGGACCAATTCCGGGACAGGGTTCCTACGAGCAGTACTTC,TRBJ2-7,TRBD1,TRBV9,many
CASSYSGREVGTQYF,TGTGCCAGCAGTTACTCTGGGCGGGAGGTCGGGACCCAGTACTTC,TRBJ2-5,TRBD2,TRBV6-2/TRBV6-3,many
CASSYETASGETQYF,TGTGCCAGCAGCTACGAGACGGCGTCAGGAGAGACCCAGTACTTC,TRBJ2-5,.,TRBV5-8,many
CASSTGTHSNQPQHF,TGTGCCAGTAGTACCGGGACCCATAGCAATCAGCCCCAGCATTTT,TRBJ1-5,.,TRBV19,many
CSARDGQMNTEAFF,TGCAGTGCTAGAGATGGACAAATGAACACTGAAGCTTTCTTT,TRBJ1-1,.,TRBV20-1,many
CASSTGQGADEQYF,TGTGCCAGCAGCACGGGGCAGGGTGCCGACGAGCAGTACTTC,TRBJ2-7,.,TRBV13,.
CASSPGQGARDTQYF,TGTGCCAGCAGTCCGGGACAGGGGGCGAGAGATACGCAGTATTTT,TRBJ2-3,TRBD1,TRBV6-2/TRBV6-3,few
CSVQSTGGTEAFF,TGCAGCGTTCAGTCGACAGGGGGCACTGAAGCTTTCTTT,TRBJ1-1,TRBD1,TRBV29-1,.
CASSTTGTVNTEAFF,TGTGCCAGCAGCACAACCGGGACGGTGAACACTGAAGCTTTCTTT,TRBJ1-1,.,TRBV6-1,many
CASSAIDRGVLGYEQYF,TGTGCCAGCAGTGCTATCGACAGGGGAGTACTGGGCTACGAGCAGTACTTC,TRBJ2-7,TRBD1,TRBV25-1,many
CSATPRTGTGELFF,TGCAGTGCTACCCCTCGGACAGGGACCGGGGAGCTGTTTTTT,TRBJ2-2,TRBD1,TRBV20-1,many
CASSLTATSGSRETQYF,TGTGCCAGCAGCTTAACGGCAACTAGCGGGAGCCGAGAGACCCAGTACTTC,TRBJ2-5,TRBD2,TRBV7-2,once
CATSSPGTRETQYF,TGTGCCACCAGCAGCCCCGGGACTAGAGAGACCCAGTACTTC,TRBJ2-5,TRBD2,TRBV15,once
CAISWGLAGKRAGHGELFF,TGTGCCATCAGTTGGGGACTAGCGGGAAAACGTGCGGGTCACGGGGAGCTGTTTTTT,TRBJ2-2,TRBD2,TRBV10-3,.
CASSLGSAGANVLTF,TGCGCCAGCAGCTTAGGTTCGGCTGGGGCCAACGTCCTGACTTTC,TRBJ2-6,.,TRBV5-1,many
CASSPPLDLNYGYTF,TGTGCCAGTAGTCCCCCGCTCGACCTTAACTATGGCTACACCTTC,TRBJ1-2,.,TRBV19,many
CASSQSTGTAYSNQPQHF,TGTGCCAGCAGCCAATCCACCGGGACAGCCTATAGCAATCAGCCCCAGCATTTT,TRBJ1-5,TRBD1,TRBV7-3,.
CSARSTGEQYF,TGCAGTGCTAGATCGACAGGGGAGCAGTACTTC,TRBJ2-7,TRBD1,TRBV20-1,.
CAISTGLPEAFF,TGTGCCATCTCGACAGGGCTACCTGAAGCTTTCTTT,TRBJ1-1,TRBD1,TRBV10-3,many
CAISEPDRGQRNTEAFF,TGTGCCATCAGTGAGCCAGACAGGGGGCAGAGGAACACTGAAGCTTTCTTT,TRBJ1-1,TRBD1,TRBV10-3,many
CSLGPMNTGELFF,TGCAGCTTAGGCCCCATGAACACCGGGGAGCTGTTTTTT,TRBJ2-2,.,TRBV29-1,.
CASSPSGGRVGSPLHF,TGTGCCAGCAGCCCTTCCGGGGGGCGAGTGGGTTCACCCCTCCACTTT,TRBJ1-6,.,TRBV7-6,.